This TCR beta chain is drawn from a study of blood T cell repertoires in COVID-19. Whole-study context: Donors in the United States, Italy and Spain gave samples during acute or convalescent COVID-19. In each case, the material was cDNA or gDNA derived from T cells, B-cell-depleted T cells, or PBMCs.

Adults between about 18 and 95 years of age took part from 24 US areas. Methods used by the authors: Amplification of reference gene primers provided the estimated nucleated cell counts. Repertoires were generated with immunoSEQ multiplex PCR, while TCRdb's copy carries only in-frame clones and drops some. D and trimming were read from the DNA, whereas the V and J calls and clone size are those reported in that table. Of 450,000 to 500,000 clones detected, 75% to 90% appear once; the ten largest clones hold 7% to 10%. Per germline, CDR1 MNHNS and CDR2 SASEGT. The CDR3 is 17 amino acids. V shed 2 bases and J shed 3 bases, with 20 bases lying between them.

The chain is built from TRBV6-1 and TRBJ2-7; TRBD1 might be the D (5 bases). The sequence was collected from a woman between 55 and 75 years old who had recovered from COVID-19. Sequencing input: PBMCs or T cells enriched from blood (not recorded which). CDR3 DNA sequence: TGTGCCAGCAGTGAAACTCATAGGGGCAGGGTGGACTACGAGCAGTACGTC. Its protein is CASSETHRGRVDYEQYV.